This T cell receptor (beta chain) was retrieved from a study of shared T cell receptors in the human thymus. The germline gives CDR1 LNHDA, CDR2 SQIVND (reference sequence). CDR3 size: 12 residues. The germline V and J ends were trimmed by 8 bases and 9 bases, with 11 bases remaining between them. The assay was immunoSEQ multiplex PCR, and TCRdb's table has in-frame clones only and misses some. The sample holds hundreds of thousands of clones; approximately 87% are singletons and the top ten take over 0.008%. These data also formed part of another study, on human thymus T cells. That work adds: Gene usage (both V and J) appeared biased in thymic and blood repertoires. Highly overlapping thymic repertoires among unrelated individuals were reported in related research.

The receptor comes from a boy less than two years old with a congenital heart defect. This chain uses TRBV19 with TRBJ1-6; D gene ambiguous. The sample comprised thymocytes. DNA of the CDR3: TGTGCCAGTTCCGACGGAGTTTCACCCCTCCACTTT. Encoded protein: CASSDGVSPLHF.